One and the same sample provided the 14 T cell receptor beta chains below, sequenced in a study of identical twins (dated by TCRdb to the mid-2010s). The library was built by means of 5' RACE. TCRdb shows the sequencer as Illumina HiSeq 2000. TCRdb took the public reads, trimmed them with fastp at Q25, ran MiXCR for clone calling and kept in-frame beta chains. Entries are consolidated by CDR3 protein sequence, retaining the most common genes and DNA. A total of 500,000 to 650,000 distinct CDR3 sequences appear in this sample, around 20% of them only once. The ten largest clonotypes hold around 0.5% of the sample. These same data were also listed under a study on yellow fever vaccine responses in identical twins.

Sequencing input: CD4+ T cells sorted from blood. The origin of the receptors is a woman between 18 and 30 years old in good health.

The V call is TRBV11-3, the J call TRBJ1-2; TRBD1 aligns across 9 bases. V was clipped by 0 bases and J by 7 bases; unmatched bases: 6. There are 15 residues in the CDR3. The V gene's germline CDR1 is SGHNT and CDR2 YENEEA. CDR3 in amino acids: CASSLEGTGLSGYTF. CDR3 DNA sequence: TGTGCCAGCAGCTTAGAAGGGACAGGGCTTTCTGGCTACACCTTC. Variable domain in full (rest from reference TRBV11-3 and TRBJ1-2): EAGVVQSPRYKIIEKKQPVAFWCNPISGHNTLYWYLQNLGQGPELLIRYENEEAVDDSQLPKDRFSAERLKGVDSTLKIQPAELGDSAVYLCASSLEGTGLSGYTFGSGTRLTVV.

This clonotype occurred many times. The genes are TRBV12-3 or TRBV12-4 and TRBJ1-1, with D possibly TRBD1 on 5 matching bases. The CDR3 covers 15 residues. V was shortened by 1 base and J by 3 bases, with 12 bases between the two germline ends. The DNA for the CDR3 is TGTGCCAGCAGTTTAGAAATCAGGGTGGACACTGAAGCTTTCTTT. As protein: CASSLEIRVDTEAFF.

V is TRBV9 and J is TRBJ2-2; TRBD2 agrees at 15 bases. Germline V lookup: CDR1 SGDLS, CDR2 YYNGEE. The V and J ends lost 3 bases and 5 bases, in that order; junction bases with no gene match: 8. The CDR3 is 18 residues long. This chain's CDR3 is CASSAGLAGGPGTGELFF. The CDR3 DNA is TGTGCCAGCAGCGCTGGACTAGCGGGAGGGCCGGGGACCGGGGAGCTGTTTTTT.

The rearrangement joins TRBV10-3 to TRBJ2-3, with 7 bases fitting TRBD2. The CDR3 runs 15 residues. The V and J ends lost 4 bases and 4 bases, in that order; junction bases with no gene match: 8. CDR1 is ENHRY, CDR2 SYGVKD, per germline. The CDR3 loop reads CAISGGGPVPDTQYF. The CDR3 DNA sequence: TGTGCCATCAGTGGGGGAGGGCCCGTTCCAGATACGCAGTATTTT.

V usage is TRBV6-5 and J usage is TRBJ2-3; D remains ambiguous. Trimming left V 7 bases short and J 7 bases short, with 9 bases between. The CDR3 is 11 residues long. Germline V lookup: CDR1 MNHEY, CDR2 SVGAGI. The CDR3 loop reads CASTTGHTQYF. DNA of the CDR3: TGTGCCAGCACCACCGGTCATACGCAGTATTTT.

The chain uses TRBV10-3 and TRBJ2-7; D uncertain. Between the trimmed V and J ends, which lost 2 bases and 6 bases, there was a span of 8 bases. Germline V gene lookup returns CDR1 ENHRY and CDR2 SYGVKD. The CDR3 totals 12 residues. CDR3 loop: CAISEHPPEQYV. The CDR3 nucleotides are TGTGCCATCAGTGAGCACCCCCCCGAGCAGTACGTC.

This chain connects TRBV6-1 to TRBJ1-2; no clear D gene. This CDR3 has 14 residues. Germline V gene data show CDR1 as MNHNS and CDR2 as SASEGT. V lost 7 bases and J 0 bases, leaving 12 bases between the germline ends. CDR3: CASTRTRTNYGYTF. CDR3 sequence (DNA): TGTGCCAGCACGAGAACCAGGACTAACTATGGCTACACCTTC.

The rearrangement links TRBV5-5 to TRBJ2-3; 10 bases are a match to TRBD2. The ends lost 0 bases at V and 6 bases at J; junction bases unmatched: 1. The CDR3 is made up of 14 amino acids. Germline CDR1 reads SGHKS; CDR2 reads YYEKEE (reference sequence). The CDR3 loop is CASSLVSGRDTQYF. CDR3 nucleotide sequence: TGTGCCAGCAGCTTGGTTAGCGGGAGGGATACGCAGTATTTT.

V usage is TRBV7-6 and J usage is TRBJ1-4; D is undetermined. The CDR3 spans 16 residues. Trimming left V 0 bases short and J 4 bases short, with 12 bases between. Germline CDR1 and CDR2: SGHVS and FNYEAQ. CDR3 DNA sequence: TGTGCCAGCAGCTTAGCTGTTTGGGAGCTTAATGAAAAACTGTTTTTT. It is translated as CASSLAVWELNEKLFF.

This clonotype was seen only a few times. The chain has TRBV5-1 and TRBJ2-5; D uncertain. Germline loops: CDR1 SGHRS, CDR2 YFSETQ. CDR3 length: 15 residues. The V and J ends lost 8 bases and 1 base respectively, with 18 bases between them. CDR3 sequence (DNA): TGCGCCAGTAGCCGGGCGGATCAATCCCAAGAGACCCAGTACTTC. It is translated as CASSRADQSQETQYF.

The chain uses TRBV29-1 and TRBJ2-1; D is unresolved. CDR3 length equals 13 residues. V lost 8 bases to trimming and J lost 3 bases, with 14 bases between them. Germline CDR1 SQVTM, CDR2 ANQGSEA. CDR3 in amino acids: CSSPGVRYNEQFF. For the CDR3, the DNA is TGCAGCTCCCCAGGAGTTCGCTACAATGAGCAGTTCTTC.

The genes are TRBV4-2 and TRBJ2-7; 9 bases are shared with TRBD2. Per the germline V gene, CDR1 is LGHNA and CDR2 is YNFKEQ. This CDR3 is 16 amino acids long. Trimming removed 1 base from V and 3 bases from J; junction bases left unmatched: 7. The chain's CDR3 is CASSQVGSGGHYEQYF. In DNA form, the CDR3 reads TGTGCCAGCAGCCAAGTCGGTAGCGGGGGACACTACGAGCAGTACTTC.

V usage is TRBV5-1 and J usage is TRBJ2-1, with 7 bases matching TRBD1. CDR3 size: 15 residues. V was clipped by 2 bases and J by 2 bases; unmatched bases: 4. CDR1 is SGHRS and CDR2 is YFSETQ in the germline V gene. The CDR3 loop is CASSFTGDPYNEQFF. The DNA for the CDR3 is TGCGCCAGCAGCTTTACAGGGGATCCCTACAATGAGCAGTTCTTC. Supplemented by reference TRBV5-1 and TRBJ2-1, the full variable domain reads KAGVTQTPRYLIKTRGQQVTLSCSPISGHRSVSWYQQTPGQGLQFLFEYFSETQRNKGNFPGRFSGRQFSNSRSEMNVSTLELGDSALYLCASSFTGDPYNEQFFGPGTRLTVL.

The chain employs TRBV7-9 and TRBJ2-6; TRBD1 aligns across 9 bases. Germline V lookup: CDR1 SEHNR, CDR2 FQNEAQ (reference sequence). The CDR3 covers 16 residues. Trimming took 5 bases from V and 4 from J; bases not matched to a gene: 6. CDR3 in amino acids: CASSPDRGKGANVLTF. The CDR3 DNA reads TGTGCCAGCAGCCCTGACAGGGGGAAAGGGGCCAACGTCCTGACTTTC.